This entry is about one T cell receptor (beta chain). The sample belongs to a study of blood T cell repertoires in COVID-19. In the study overall: The origin of the acute and convalescent COVID-19 samples was the United States, Italy and Spain. PBMCs, B-cell-depleted T cells, or T cells provided the cDNA or gDNA that made up the material.

In the study's own analysis: Using reference gene primer amplification, nucleated cell counts were estimated. The table came from immunoSEQ multiplex PCR; TCRdb's copy has only in-frame clones and leaves some out. V, J and clone size reflect that table, while D and trimming were determined from the DNA. The sample shows some 57,000 clones, about nine tenths of them seen only once. Sequenced input: peripheral blood. The sequence came from a human donor in a cohort sampled during active COVID-19.

The CDR3 DNA follows: TGTGCCACCAGCAGAGATGAGCGGGGAGAAGAGACCCAGTACTTC. This sequence encodes CATSRDERGEETQYF. V usage is TRBV15 and J usage is TRBJ2-5, with 7 bases aligning to TRBD2. The CDR3 sequence is 15 residues long. Germline V CDR1 and CDR2: LNHNV, YYDKDF (reference sequence). V dropped 0 bases and J dropped 3; count of bases not matched to a gene: 4. Full variable domain (missing parts from reference TRBV15 and TRBJ2-5): DAMVIQNPRYQVTQFGKPVTLSCSQTLNHNVMYWYQQKSSQAPKLLFHYYDKDFNNEADTPDNFQSRRPNTSFCFLDIRSPGLGDTAMYLCATSRDERGEETQYFGPGTRLLVL.